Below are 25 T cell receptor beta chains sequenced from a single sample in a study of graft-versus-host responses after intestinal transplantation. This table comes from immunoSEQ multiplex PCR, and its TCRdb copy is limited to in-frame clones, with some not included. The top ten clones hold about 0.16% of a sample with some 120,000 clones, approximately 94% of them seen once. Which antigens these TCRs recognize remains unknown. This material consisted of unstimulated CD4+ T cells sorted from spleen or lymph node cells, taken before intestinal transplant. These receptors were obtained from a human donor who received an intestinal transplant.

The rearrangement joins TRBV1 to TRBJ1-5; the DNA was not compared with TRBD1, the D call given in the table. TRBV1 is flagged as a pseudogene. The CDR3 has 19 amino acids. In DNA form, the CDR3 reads TGCACCAGCAGCCAAGATATACTACAGGGGGCAGTCGGCAATCAGCCCCAGCATTTT. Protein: CTSSQDILQGAVGNQPQHF.

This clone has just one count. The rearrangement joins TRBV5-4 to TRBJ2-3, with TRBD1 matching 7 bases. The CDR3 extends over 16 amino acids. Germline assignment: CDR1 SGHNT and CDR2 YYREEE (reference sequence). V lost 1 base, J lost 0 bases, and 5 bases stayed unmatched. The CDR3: CASSLPGTASTDTQYF. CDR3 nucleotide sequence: TGTGCCAGCAGCTTGCCCGGGACAGCTAGCACAGATACGCAGTATTTT.

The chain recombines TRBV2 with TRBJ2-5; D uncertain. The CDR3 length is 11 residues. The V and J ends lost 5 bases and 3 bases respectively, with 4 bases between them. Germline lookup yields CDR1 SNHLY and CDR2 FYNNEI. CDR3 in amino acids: CASSPKETQYF. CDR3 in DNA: TGTGCCAGCAGTCCTAAAGAGACCCAGTACTTC.

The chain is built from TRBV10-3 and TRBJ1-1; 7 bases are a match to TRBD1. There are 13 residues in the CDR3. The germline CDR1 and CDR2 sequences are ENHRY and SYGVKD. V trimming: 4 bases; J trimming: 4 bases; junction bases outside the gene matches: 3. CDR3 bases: TGTGCCATCAGTGGACAGGGAGGCACTGAAGCTTTCTTT. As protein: CAISGQGGTEAFF.

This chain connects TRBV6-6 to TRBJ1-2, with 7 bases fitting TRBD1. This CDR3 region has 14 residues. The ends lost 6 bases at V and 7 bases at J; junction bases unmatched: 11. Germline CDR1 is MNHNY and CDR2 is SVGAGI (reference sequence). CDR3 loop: CASSPTTGSGGYTF. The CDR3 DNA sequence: TGTGCCAGCAGCCCCACGACAGGGAGCGGTGGCTACACCTTC.

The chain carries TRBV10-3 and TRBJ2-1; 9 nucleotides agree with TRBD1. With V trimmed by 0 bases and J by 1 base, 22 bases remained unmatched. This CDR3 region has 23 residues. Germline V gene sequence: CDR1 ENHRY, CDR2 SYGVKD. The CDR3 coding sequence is TGTGCCATCAGTGAGTCGTTGAAAGCCGGACAGGGGCGGTGGGGTGCATCCTACAATGAGCAGTTCTTC. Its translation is CAISESLKAGQGRWGASYNEQFF.

CDR3 coding DNA: TGTGCCAGTAGTGCCTCCTCCAAAATCAATGAGCAGTTCTTC. Its protein is CASSASSKINEQFF. V gene TRBV19 combines with J gene TRBJ2-1; no firm D call. There are 14 residues in the CDR3. Trimming took off 5 bases at V and 6 bases at J, with 14 bases between the two ends. Germline V lookup: CDR1 LNHDA, CDR2 SQIVND (reference sequence).

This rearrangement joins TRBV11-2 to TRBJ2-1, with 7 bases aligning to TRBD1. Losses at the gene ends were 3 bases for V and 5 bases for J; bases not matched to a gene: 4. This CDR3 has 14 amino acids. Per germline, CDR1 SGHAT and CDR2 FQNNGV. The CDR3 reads CASSFDRVNNEQFF. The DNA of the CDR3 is TGTGCCAGCAGCTTTGACAGGGTTAACAATGAGCAGTTCTTC.

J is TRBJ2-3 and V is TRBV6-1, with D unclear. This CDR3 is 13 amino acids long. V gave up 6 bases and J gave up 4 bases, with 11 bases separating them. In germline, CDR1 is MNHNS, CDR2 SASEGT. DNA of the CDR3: TGTGCCAGCAGCTCCAGCCCGCCAGATACGCAGTATTTT. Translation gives CASSSSPPDTQYF.

The CDR3 reads CASSLVPGQVETQYF. In DNA form, the CDR3 reads TGTGCCAGCAGCTTGGTACCGGGACAGGTAGAGACCCAGTACTTC. The chain joins TRBV5-6 to TRBJ2-5; TRBD1 agrees at 8 bases. This CDR3 is built from 15 residues. Germline values: CDR1 SGHDT, CDR2 YYEEEE. V lost 0 bases to trimming and J lost 4 bases; unmatched junction nucleotides: 5.

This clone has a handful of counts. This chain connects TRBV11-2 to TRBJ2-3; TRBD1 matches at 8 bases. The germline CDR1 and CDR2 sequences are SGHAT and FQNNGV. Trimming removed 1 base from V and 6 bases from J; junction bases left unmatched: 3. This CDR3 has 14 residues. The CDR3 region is CASSLGTGGDTQYF. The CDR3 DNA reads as TGTGCCAGCAGCTTAGGTACAGGGGGGGATACGCAGTATTTT. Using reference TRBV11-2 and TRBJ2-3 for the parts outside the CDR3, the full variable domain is EAGVAQSPRYKIIEKRQSVAFWCNPISGHATLYWYQQILGQGPKLLIQFQNNGVVDDSQLPKDRFSAERLKGVDSTLKIQPAKLEDSAVYLCASSLGTGGDTQYFGPGTRLTVL.

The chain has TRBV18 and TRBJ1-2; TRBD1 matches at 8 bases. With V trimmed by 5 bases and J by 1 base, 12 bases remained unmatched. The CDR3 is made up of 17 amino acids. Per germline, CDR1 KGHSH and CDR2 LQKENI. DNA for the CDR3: TGTGCCAGCTCATCCTTGTCCGGGACAGGAATTAACTATGGCTACACCTTC. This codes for CASSSLSGTGINYGYTF.

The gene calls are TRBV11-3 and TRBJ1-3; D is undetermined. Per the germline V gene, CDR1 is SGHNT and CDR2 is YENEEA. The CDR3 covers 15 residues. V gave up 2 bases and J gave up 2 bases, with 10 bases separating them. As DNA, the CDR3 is TGTGCCAGCAGCTTAAACTCAGGAACTGGAAACACCATATATTTT. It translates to CASSLNSGTGNTIYF. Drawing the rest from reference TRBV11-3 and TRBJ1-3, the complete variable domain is EAGVVQSPRYKIIEKKQPVAFWCNPISGHNTLYWYLQNLGQGPELLIRYENEEAVDDSQLPKDRFSAERLKGVDSTLKIQPAELGDSAVYLCASSLNSGTGNTIYFGEGSWLTVV.

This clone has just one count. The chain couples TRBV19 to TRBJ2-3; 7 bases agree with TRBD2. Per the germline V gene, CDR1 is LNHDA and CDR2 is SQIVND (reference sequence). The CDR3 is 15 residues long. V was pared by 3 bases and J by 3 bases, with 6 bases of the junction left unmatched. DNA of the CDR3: TGTGCCAGTAGTATCTGGGGGGGGAAGACAGATACGCAGTATTTT. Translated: CASSIWGGKTDTQYF.

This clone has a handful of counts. DNA for the CDR3: TGTGCCAGCAGCTTAGTGAGGCTAGATACGCAGTATTTT. Translating gives CASSLVRLDTQYF. The genes are TRBV7-6 and TRBJ2-3; D is uncertain. The CDR3 runs to 13 residues. Trimming shortened V by 1 base and J by 5 bases, and 7 bases separated the two germline ends. Germline V gives CDR1 SGHVS, CDR2 FNYEAQ.

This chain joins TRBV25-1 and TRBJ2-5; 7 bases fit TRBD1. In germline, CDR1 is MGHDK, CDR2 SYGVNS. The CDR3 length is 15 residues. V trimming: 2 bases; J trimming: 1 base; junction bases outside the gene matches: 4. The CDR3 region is CASSELAGGQETQYF. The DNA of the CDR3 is TGTGCCAGCAGTGAACTGGCAGGGGGCCAAGAGACCCAGTACTTC.

The CDR3 sequence: CASSVAIPGEAFF. The CDR3 region has the DNA TGTGCCAGCAGCGTAGCCATTCCTGGGGAAGCTTTCTTT. This rearrangement joins TRBV9 to TRBJ1-1, with D unclear. V lost 0 bases, J lost 8 bases, and 11 bases lay in between. The CDR3 sequence is 13 residues long. Germline V CDR1 and CDR2: SGDLS, YYNGEE.

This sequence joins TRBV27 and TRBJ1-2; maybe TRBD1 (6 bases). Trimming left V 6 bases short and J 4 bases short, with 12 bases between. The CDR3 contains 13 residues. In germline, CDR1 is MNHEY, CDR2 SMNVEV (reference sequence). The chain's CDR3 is CASSRDTAYGYTF. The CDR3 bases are TGTGCCAGCAGCCGGGACACCGCCTATGGCTACACCTTC.

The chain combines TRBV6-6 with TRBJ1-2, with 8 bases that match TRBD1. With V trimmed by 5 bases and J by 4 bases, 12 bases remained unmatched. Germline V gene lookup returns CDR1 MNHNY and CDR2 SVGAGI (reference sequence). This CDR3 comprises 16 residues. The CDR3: CASSHIPPDRAYGYTF. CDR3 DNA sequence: TGTGCCAGCAGTCATATCCCCCCGGACAGGGCCTATGGCTACACCTTC.

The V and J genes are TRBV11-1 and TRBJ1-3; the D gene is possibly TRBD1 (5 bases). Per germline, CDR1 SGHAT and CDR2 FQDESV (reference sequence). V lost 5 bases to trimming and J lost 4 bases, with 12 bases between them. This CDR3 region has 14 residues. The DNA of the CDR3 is TGTGCCAGCAGCCCCGGAGGGGACGGAAACACCATATATTTT. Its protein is CASSPGGDGNTIYF.

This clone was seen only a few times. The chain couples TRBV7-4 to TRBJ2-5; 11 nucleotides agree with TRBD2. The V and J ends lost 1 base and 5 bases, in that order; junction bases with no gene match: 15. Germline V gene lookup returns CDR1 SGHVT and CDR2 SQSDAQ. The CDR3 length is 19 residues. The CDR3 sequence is CASSLVWWASGGIGETQYF. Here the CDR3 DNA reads TGTGCCAGCAGCTTAGTTTGGTGGGCTAGCGGGGGGATAGGGGAGACCCAGTACTTC.

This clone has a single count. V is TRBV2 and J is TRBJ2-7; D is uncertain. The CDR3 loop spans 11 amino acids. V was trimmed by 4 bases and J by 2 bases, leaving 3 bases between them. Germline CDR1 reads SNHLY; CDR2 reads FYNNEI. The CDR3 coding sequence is TGTGCCAGCAGTGGTACCTACGAGCAGTACTTC. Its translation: CASSGTYEQYF.

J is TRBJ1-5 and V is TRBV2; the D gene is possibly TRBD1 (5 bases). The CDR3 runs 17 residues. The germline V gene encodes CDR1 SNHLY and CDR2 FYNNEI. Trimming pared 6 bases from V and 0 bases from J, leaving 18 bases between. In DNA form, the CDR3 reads TGTGCCAGCAGCGACTCCAGGGAGTGGGGTAGCAATCAGCCCCAGCATTTT. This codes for CASSDSREWGSNQPQHF. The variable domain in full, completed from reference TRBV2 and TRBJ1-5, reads EPEVTQTPSHQVTQMGQEVILRCVPISNHLYFYWYRQILGQKVEFLVSFYNNEISEKSEIFDDQFSVERPDGSNFTLKIRSTKLEDSAMYFCASSDSREWGSNQPQHFGDGTRLSIL.

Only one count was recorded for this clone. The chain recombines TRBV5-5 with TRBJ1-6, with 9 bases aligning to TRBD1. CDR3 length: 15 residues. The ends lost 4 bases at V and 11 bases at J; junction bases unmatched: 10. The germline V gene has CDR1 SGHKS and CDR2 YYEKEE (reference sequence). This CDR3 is CASSTITGGQAPLHF. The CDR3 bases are TGTGCCAGCAGCACAATAACAGGGGGCCAGGCACCCCTCCACTTT.

Written as DNA, the CDR3 is TGTGCCAGCAGCACTAGCGGGGGGGCCAATGAGCAGTTCTTC. It yields the protein CASSTSGGANEQFF. This chain joins TRBV5-4 and TRBJ2-1, with 13 bases identical to TRBD2. This CDR3 region has 14 residues. With 4 bases clipped from V and 6 bases from J, the junction kept 1 base outside the gene matches. From germline, CDR1 is SGHNT and CDR2 YYREEE (reference sequence).